A single sample gave rise to the 27 T cell receptor beta chains below, sequenced in a study of T cells in Graves' hyperthyroidism and ophthalmopathy. TCR beta CDR3 sequences were amplified from RNA transcripts. The HTBI primer set served for first-round RT-PCR of the TCR CDR3. TCRdb called the multiplex PCR reads again in MiXCR, with one record for every CDR3 protein. The data show some 370,000 distinct CDR3 sequences, roughly 13% seen once. Sequencing was done on a sample of blood. These receptors all stem from a man in his fifties with Graves' ophthalmopathy.

The V gene is TRBV5-1, the J gene TRBJ2-4; 8 bases line up with TRBD1. CDR1 and CDR2 from the germline V gene are SGHRS and YFSETQ. With V trimmed by 4 bases and J by 6 bases, 6 bases remained unmatched. The CDR3 totals 14 residues. CDR3 residues: CASSPGGYGNIQYF. The CDR3 nucleotides are TGCGCCAGCAGCCCAGGGGGCTACGGAAACATTCAGTACTTC. Full variable domain (missing parts from reference TRBV5-1 and TRBJ2-4): KAGVTQTPRYLIKTRGQQVTLSCSPISGHRSVSWYQQTPGQGLQFLFEYFSETQRNKGNFPGRFSGRQFSNSRSEMNVSTLELGDSALYLCASSPGGYGNIQYFGAGTRLSVL.

The chain combines TRBV20-1 with TRBJ2-3; 9 nucleotides line up with TRBD2. The CDR3 sequence is 14 residues long. The ends lost 5 bases at V and 2 bases at J; junction bases unmatched: 5. CDR1 is DFQATT and CDR2 is SNEGSKA in the germline V gene (reference sequence). The CDR3 here is CSALAGLFTDTQYF. In DNA form, the CDR3 reads TGCAGTGCTCTAGCGGGACTGTTCACAGATACGCAGTATTTT.

This chain uses TRBV13 with TRBJ2-1; 12 bases line up with TRBD2. V gave up 6 bases and J gave up 1 base; unmatched junction bases: 7. Germline CDR1 PRHDT, CDR2 FYEKMQ (reference sequence). CDR3 length equals 17 residues. The CDR3 region is CASRLAGGSYSYNEQFF. In nucleotides, the CDR3 is TGTGCCAGCAGACTAGCGGGAGGCTCATATTCCTACAATGAGCAGTTCTTC.

This clonotype was counted between two and nine times. This chain joins TRBV12-3 or TRBV12-4 and TRBJ2-7; D not resolved. This CDR3 spans 13 amino acids. Trimming took 3 bases from V and 3 from J, leaving 9 bases between them. This CDR3 reads CASSFGPNYEQYF. The DNA of the CDR3 is TGTGCCAGCAGTTTTGGCCCAAACTACGAGCAGTACTTC.

This clonotype was counted at least ten times. The V call is TRBV29-1, the J call TRBJ1-1; no firm D call. This CDR3 has 13 amino acids. Germline loops: CDR1 SQVTM, CDR2 ANQGSEA. The V end lost 0 bases, the J end lost 1 base, and 6 bases lay between the germline ends. The DNA of the CDR3 is TGCAGCGTTGAAGAGGGCAGGAACACTGAAGCTTTCTTT. Translation: CSVEEGRNTEAFF.

V usage is TRBV29-1 and J usage is TRBJ2-5, with TRBD1 matching over 8 bases. The germline CDR1 and CDR2 sequences are SQVTM and ANQGSEA. The V and J ends lost 7 bases and 5 bases, in that order; junction bases with no gene match: 9. The CDR3 consists of 13 residues. The CDR3 nucleotides read TGCAGCGCCGAGGCAGGGGGCGCGGAGACCCAGTACTTC. This encodes CSAEAGGAETQYF.

V is TRBV19 and J is TRBJ1-1, with D possibly TRBD1 on 5 matching bases. V shed 2 bases and J shed 0 bases, with 16 bases lying between them. CDR1 LNHDA and CDR2 SQIVND come from the germline V gene (reference sequence). The CDR3 runs to 17 residues. The CDR3 sequence is CASSIYAGLDMNTEAFF. DNA for the CDR3: TGTGCCAGTAGTATATACGCAGGGTTGGATATGAACACTGAAGCTTTCTTT.

This clonotype was picked up a small number of times. The chain links TRBV5-1 to TRBJ2-7; the D gene is possibly TRBD2 (5 bases). The V gene's germline CDR1 is SGHRS and CDR2 YFSETQ. The CDR3 has 15 residues. The ends were cut back, 4 bases at V and 6 bases at J, with 20 bases in the middle. The CDR3 spells CASSLLISEEGEQYF. The CDR3 DNA reads as TGCGCCAGCAGCCTCCTCATTAGCGAAGAAGGCGAGCAGTACTTC.

This clonotype came up a few times. The V call is TRBV12-3 or TRBV12-4, the J call TRBJ2-5; D possibly corresponds to TRBD1 (6 bases). Between the trimmed V and J ends, which lost 6 bases and 3 bases, there was a span of 11 bases. This CDR3 has 13 amino acids. CDR3 residues: CASSRGAEETQYF. In DNA form, the CDR3 reads TGTGCCAGCAGCAGGGGCGCGGAAGAGACCCAGTACTTC.

This clonotype appeared a single time. The chain employs TRBV27 and TRBJ2-7; D may be TRBD1 (6 bases). V was clipped by 5 bases and J by 0 bases, with 17 bases between them. Germline values: CDR1 MNHEY, CDR2 SMNVEV (reference sequence). The CDR3 loop spans 16 amino acids. The DNA of the CDR3 is TGTGCCAGCAGTGGACTCGACAGGCGCAGCTCCTACGAGCAGTACTTC. This codes for CASSGLDRRSSYEQYF.

V and J are TRBV7-8 and TRBJ2-1; D could derive from TRBD1 or TRBD2 (5 bases each). CDR3 size: 15 residues. Deletions cut 5 bases from V and 3 bases from J, with 14 bases between. Germline CDR1 SGHVS, CDR2 FQNEAQ. CDR3 sequence (DNA): TGTGCCAGCAGCCGGACCGGGACGGACTACAATGAGCAGTTCTTC. Encoded protein: CASSRTGTDYNEQFF. Complete variable domain (other parts from reference TRBV7-8 and TRBJ2-1): GAGVSQSPRYKVAKRGQDVALRCDPISGHVSLFWYQQALGQGPEFLTYFQNEAQLDKSGLPSDRFFAERPEGSVSTLKIQRTQQEDSAVYLCASSRTGTDYNEQFFGPGTRLTVL.

In its sample, this clonotype was seen many times. The chain couples TRBV11-2 to TRBJ2-7; D uncertain. This CDR3 region has 12 residues. V was cut by 6 bases and J by 5 bases, with 11 bases left in between. CDR1 is SGHAT, CDR2 FQNNGV, per germline. DNA for the CDR3: TGTGCCAGCAGTCTTACAGAGAACGAGCAGTACTTC. It yields the protein CASSLTENEQYF. The full variable domain, completed using reference TRBV11-2 and TRBJ2-7, is EAGVAQSPRYKIIEKRQSVAFWCNPISGHATLYWYQQILGQGPKLLIQFQNNGVVDDSQLPKDRFSAERLKGVDSTLKIQPAKLEDSAVYLCASSLTENEQYFGPGTRLTVT.

The sample holds many counts of this clonotype. This chain joins TRBV2 and TRBJ1-2; 9 bases map to TRBD1. Germline loops: CDR1 SNHLY, CDR2 FYNNEI. The CDR3 contains 16 residues. V shed 4 bases, J shed 3 bases, and the junction held 9 bases outside the gene matches. CDR3 residues: CASSAQGASVDYGYTF. In DNA, the CDR3 is TGTGCCAGCAGTGCACAGGGGGCTTCAGTAGACTATGGCTACACCTTC. The full variable domain, in which reference TRBV2 and TRBJ1-2 provide the parts outside the CDR3, is EPEVTQTPSHQVTQMGQEVILRCVPISNHLYFYWYRQILGQKVEFLVSFYNNEISEKSEIFDDQFSVERPDGSNFTLKIRSTKLEDSAMYFCASSAQGASVDYGYTFGSGTRLTVV.

In its sample, this clonotype was seen many times. An end of the junction does not agree with germline; a read error may underlie this. The rearrangement joins TRBV20-1 to TRBJ2-5; 7 nucleotides agree with TRBD1. The germline V gene has CDR1 DFQATT and CDR2 SNEGSKA (reference sequence). This CDR3 has 15 amino acids. The chain's CDR3 is CSARGQDRYQETQYF. The DNA of the CDR3 is TGCAGTGCCAGAGGACAGGATCGGTACCAAGAGACCCAGTACTTC.

V and J are TRBV29-1 and TRBJ1-1; D unclear. Germline CDR1 and CDR2: SQVTM and ANQGSEA. This CDR3 has 11 amino acids. The V end was cut by 5 bases, the J end by 4 bases, with 8 bases between. The DNA for the CDR3 is TGCAGCGTTCTAGTGATCACTGAAGCTTTCTTT. This gives the protein CSVLVITEAFF.

This chain connects TRBV29-1 to TRBJ2-5; 7 positions agree with TRBD2. V was pared by 3 bases and J by 3 bases, with 25 bases of the junction left unmatched. Germline lookup yields CDR1 SQVTM and CDR2 ANQGSEA. The CDR3 is made up of 20 amino acids. In nucleotides, the CDR3 is TGCAGCGTTGACGGGATAATAAAGGGGCGGGAGAGGGGAGGGGAAGAGACCCAGTACTTC. Amino acids: CSVDGIIKGRERGGEETQYF.

The J gene is TRBJ2-3, the V gene TRBV3-1; no clear D. The CDR3 contains 17 residues. The V end was cut by 0 bases, the J end by 6 bases, with 19 bases between. Per the germline V gene, CDR1 is LGHDT and CDR2 is YNNKEL (reference sequence). The CDR3 bases are TGTGCCAGCAGCCAAGACCTGAGTCGAAGACCCGACGATACGCAGTATTTT. Its protein is CASSQDLSRRPDDTQYF.

V usage is TRBV20-1 and J usage is TRBJ1-6; the D gene is possibly TRBD1 (5 bases). In germline, CDR1 is DFQATT, CDR2 SNEGSKA (reference sequence). V was trimmed by 3 bases and J by 9 bases, leaving 12 bases between them. The CDR3 has 13 amino acids. This CDR3 is CSASAGGISPLHF. DNA for the CDR3: TGCAGTGCTAGCGCCGGGGGAATTTCACCCCTCCACTTT.

This clonotype was counted a few times. V is TRBV5-6 and J is TRBJ1-3; D remains ambiguous. The germline V gene has CDR1 SGHDT and CDR2 YYEEEE. Trimming shortened V by 3 bases and J by 3 bases, and 10 bases separated the two germline ends. The CDR3 length is 14 residues. The CDR3 loop reads CASSSRAGGNTIYF. CDR3 DNA: TGTGCCAGCAGCTCCCGAGCGGGTGGAAACACCATATATTTT. The full variable domain, in which reference TRBV5-6 and TRBJ1-3 provide the parts outside the CDR3, is DAGVTQSPTHLIKTRGQQVTLRCSPKSGHDTVSWYQQALGQGPQFIFQYYEEEERQRGNFPDRFSGHQFPNYSSELNVNALLLGDSALYLCASSSRAGGNTIYFGEGSWLTVV.

This clonotype was counted a few times. This chain links TRBV28 with TRBJ2-7; 9 nucleotides align to TRBD1. The CDR3 is made up of 20 amino acids. Unmatched junction bases numbered 23, after V lost 5 bases and J lost 3 bases. Germline loops: CDR1 MDHEN, CDR2 SYDVKM. The chain's CDR3 is CASSITGTGRLREPRYEQYF. CDR3 coding DNA: TGTGCCAGCAGTATAACCGGGACAGGGCGCTTGCGGGAGCCTCGCTACGAGCAGTACTTC. Based on the CDR3 plus reference TRBV28 and TRBJ2-7, the full variable domain is DVKVTQSSRYLVKRTGEKVFLECVQDMDHENMFWYRQDPGLGLRLIYFSYDVKMKEKGDIPEGYSVSREKKERFSLILESASTNQTSMYLCASSITGTGRLREPRYEQYFGPGTRLTVT.

This clonotype occurred many times. The gene calls are TRBV15 and TRBJ2-7; D ambiguous. This CDR3 region has 13 residues. Germline V gives CDR1 LNHNV, CDR2 YYDKDF (reference sequence). V was clipped by 0 bases and J by 3 bases, with 6 bases between them. This chain's CDR3 is CATSRDLSYEQYF. As DNA, the CDR3 is TGTGCCACCAGCAGAGATTTGAGCTACGAGCAGTACTTC.

At least ten counts were recorded for this clonotype. This chain links TRBV7-2 with TRBJ2-1; 12 nucleotides agree with TRBD1. V shed 5 bases, J shed 9 bases, and the junction held 5 bases outside the gene matches. This CDR3 comprises 14 residues. The germline V gene has CDR1 SGHTA and CDR2 FQGNSA. CDR3 in DNA: TGTGCCAGCAGCAGAGGGACAGGGGGCGGTGAGCAGTTCTTC. It yields the protein CASSRGTGGGEQFF. Together with reference TRBV7-2 and TRBJ2-1, the CDR3 gives the full variable domain: GAGVSQSPSNKVTEKGKDVELRCDPISGHTALYWYRQSLGQGLEFLIYFQGNSAPDKSGLPSDRFSAERTGGSVSTLTIQRTQQEDSAVYLCASSRGTGGGEQFFGPGTRLTVL.

This clonotype was seen a few times. The genes are TRBV13 and TRBJ2-3; TRBD1 matches 10 bases. Germline values: CDR1 PRHDT, CDR2 FYEKMQ (reference sequence). This CDR3 region has 15 residues. J gave up 4 bases and V 2 bases, and 3 bases lay outside the gene matches. The chain's CDR3 is CASSLLTGGPDTQYF. For the CDR3, the DNA is TGTGCCAGCAGCTTACTGACAGGGGGCCCAGATACGCAGTATTTT.

This clonotype was observed many times. This chain joins TRBV3-1 and TRBJ2-1; the D is unclear. V was clipped by 1 base and J by 5 bases, with 9 bases between them. CDR3 length: 14 amino acids. The germline V gene encodes CDR1 LGHDT and CDR2 YNNKEL (reference sequence). Here the CDR3 DNA reads TGTGCCAGCAGCCAAGGGCACTCAAACAATGAGCAGTTCTTC. This translates into CASSQGHSNNEQFF.

This clonotype was picked up many times. V and J are TRBV28 and TRBJ2-7; 9 nucleotides agree with TRBD2. V lost 4 bases to trimming and J lost 6 bases; unmatched junction nucleotides: 13. There are 16 residues in the CDR3. Germline V CDR1 and CDR2: MDHEN, SYDVKM. The CDR3 DNA is TGTGCCAGCAGTTCTATGGCTAGCGGGAAAGTTGGCGAGCAGTACTTC. It yields the protein CASSSMASGKVGEQYF.

This clonotype occurred many times. The chain recombines TRBV11-2 with TRBJ2-7; 8 nucleotides align to TRBD1. Germline trimming cut 1 base from V and 5 bases from J; bases unmatched to any gene: 10. Germline V CDR1 and CDR2: SGHAT, FQNNGV. The CDR3 spans 16 residues. CDR3 DNA sequence: TGTGCCAGCAGCTTAGGGGGACAGGCCCCGAGGAACGAGCAGTACTTC. This codes for CASSLGGQAPRNEQYF.

This clonotype was picked up many times. The chain uses TRBV3-1 and TRBJ2-1; 14 nucleotides align to TRBD2. The J segment lost 8 bases and the V segment lost 2 bases, leaving 8 bases of the junction unmatched. Germline V gene sequence: CDR1 LGHDT, CDR2 YNNKEL (reference sequence). CDR3 size: 17 residues. Here the CDR3 DNA reads TGTGCCAGCAGCCAACCGGGGACTAGCGGGAGAGAGGATGAGCAGTTCTTC. It translates to CASSQPGTSGREDEQFF.